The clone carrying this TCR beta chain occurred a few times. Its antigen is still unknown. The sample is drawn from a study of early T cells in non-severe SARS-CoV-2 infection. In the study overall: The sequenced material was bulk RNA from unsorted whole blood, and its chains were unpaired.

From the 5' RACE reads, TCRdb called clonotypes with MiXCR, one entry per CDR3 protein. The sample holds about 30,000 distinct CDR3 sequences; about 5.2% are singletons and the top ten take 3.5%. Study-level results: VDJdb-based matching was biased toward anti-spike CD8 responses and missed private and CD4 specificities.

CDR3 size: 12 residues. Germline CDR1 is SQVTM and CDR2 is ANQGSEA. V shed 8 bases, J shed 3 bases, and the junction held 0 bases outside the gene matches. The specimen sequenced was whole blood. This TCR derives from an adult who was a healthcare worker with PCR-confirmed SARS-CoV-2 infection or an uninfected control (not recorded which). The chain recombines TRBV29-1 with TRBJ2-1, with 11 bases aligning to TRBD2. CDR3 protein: CSTSGSYNEQFF. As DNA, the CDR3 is TGCAGCACTAGCGGGAGCTACAATGAGCAGTTCTTC.